The clone carrying this T cell receptor beta chain was seen a handful of times. The antigen remains undetermined. Time point indicated: pre-sensitization, week 0. Indicated treatment: therapeutic diphenylcyclopropenone sensitization with weekly scalp DPC. The authors' total RNA extraction used unfractionated whole blood. This sample was included in a study of human T cells and chemical hapten exposure. The overall study: Each patient's scalp received weekly diphenylcyclopropenone throughout the approximately 25-week study. Upper-back patches of 0.01% DPC were read at 6 days. Findings of the study overall: The study found that DPC sensitization did not change TCRs above 1 in 1000 frequency.

TCRdb itself ran the RACE reads through MiXCR, one entry per CDR3 protein. The sample carries 150,000 to 200,000 distinct CDR3 sequences, almost 30% recorded once. Trimming left V 8 bases short and J 4 bases short, with 17 bases between. Germline loops: CDR1 KGHSH, CDR2 LQKENI. This CDR3 has 14 amino acids. This receptor was identified in a woman aged 30 to 39 with alopecia areata. Some clones in this sample may be carry-over from other donors' samples. The specimen comprised whole blood, sampled in connection with sensitization to the hapten diphenylcyclopropenone (DPC). The V gene is TRBV18, the J gene TRBJ1-1; possibly TRBD1 for D (6 bases). The CDR3 coding sequence is TGTGCCAGCGAACAGGGAAACGCGGGCACTGAAGCTTTCTTT. Translation: CASEQGNAGTEAFF.